Listed here are 10 T cell receptor beta chains from one sample, sequenced in a study of cytomegalovirus exposure and HLA in healthy donors. PCR employed 60 Vbeta and 13 Jbeta primers. The data were produced by immunoSEQ multiplex PCR, yet TCRdb's version contains in-frame clones alone and is incomplete. The sample yields about 160,000 clones, more than 65% seen once. The sample taken for sequencing was PBMCs. These receptors were obtained from a man in his fifties in good health and CMV-seropositive.

This clone has just a few counts. This chain connects TRBV18 to TRBJ2-5; 7 bases are a match to TRBD2. CDR1 is KGHSH, CDR2 LQKENI, per germline. This CDR3 has 17 amino acids. The ends lost 3 bases at V and 2 bases at J; junction bases unmatched: 12. Here the CDR3 DNA reads TGTGCCAGCTCACCCATCCGCCTCCGGGGGGAGCAAGAGACCCAGTACTTC. Its translation: CASSPIRLRGEQETQYF.

This clone was seen only once. This chain joins TRBV28 and TRBJ2-7; 8 bases are a match to TRBD1. The ends lost 3 bases at V and 7 bases at J; junction bases unmatched: 8. CDR3 length equals 14 residues. The germline V gene encodes CDR1 MDHEN and CDR2 SYDVKM. The CDR3 spells CASSLGQAGREQYF. In DNA form, the CDR3 reads TGTGCCAGCAGTTTGGGACAGGCAGGTAGGGAGCAGTACTTC.

The rearrangement uses TRBV11-2 and TRBJ1-6, with D possibly matching TRBD1 (6 bases). V lost 2 bases, J lost 10 bases, and 15 bases lay in between. From germline, CDR1 is SGHAT and CDR2 FQNNGV. The CDR3 runs to 15 residues. The DNA for the CDR3 is TGTGCCAGCAGCTTAACCAGGGGACCTGGGTCACCCCTCCACTTT. Translated, it gives CASSLTRGPGSPLHF.

The rearrangement joins TRBV27 to TRBJ2-1; 10 bases match TRBD1. In germline, CDR1 is MNHEY, CDR2 SMNVEV (reference sequence). The CDR3 consists of 17 residues. V shed 8 bases and J 0 bases; nucleotides not matched to a gene: 10. The CDR3 DNA sequence: TGTGCCAGCCTGAACCGGACAGGGGGAAGCTCCTACAATGAGCAGTTCTTC. This codes for CASLNRTGGSSYNEQFF.

The CDR3 region is CASSEAIAGGGEYNEQFF. The CDR3 DNA is TGTGCCAGCAGTGAAGCGATAGCCGGCGGGGGGGAATACAATGAGCAGTTCTTC. The J gene is TRBJ2-1, the V gene TRBV2; 9 bases map to TRBD2. Germline CDR1 is SNHLY and CDR2 is FYNNEI. The CDR3 has 18 amino acids. V lost 0 bases, J lost 4 bases, and 10 bases stayed unmatched.

This clone was detected a few times. The chain links TRBV7-2 to TRBJ2-7, with 8 bases lining up with TRBD1. J lost 1 base, V lost 5 bases, and 7 bases had no gene match. The CDR3 runs 15 residues. From germline, CDR1 is SGHTA and CDR2 FQGNSA. The CDR3 protein is CASSPDRAVSYEQYF. CDR3 nucleotide sequence: TGTGCCAGCAGCCCGGACAGGGCGGTTTCCTACGAGCAGTACTTC. Based on the CDR3 plus reference TRBV7-2 and TRBJ2-7, the full variable domain is GAGVSQSPSNKVTEKGKDVELRCDPISGHTALYWYRQSLGQGLEFLIYFQGNSAPDKSGLPSDRFSAERTGGSVSTLTIQRTQQEDSAVYLCASSPDRAVSYEQYFGPGTRLTVT.

Comment on this clone: Relative to the germline gene, one junction end is altered; a read error may explain this. The chain joins TRBV7-9 to TRBJ1-1; D uncertain. The CDR3 contains 13 residues. Germline-derived CDR1 and CDR2 are SEHNR and FQNEAQ (reference sequence). CDR3 sequence reads: CSSSVTRRPEAFF. In DNA form, the CDR3 reads TGTTCCAGCAGCGTGACTCGAAGGCCTGAAGCTTTCTTT.

V is TRBV19 and J is TRBJ2-4; 7 bases align to TRBD1. Germline V CDR1 and CDR2: LNHDA, SQIVND (reference sequence). The CDR3 extends over 16 amino acids. Unmatched junction bases numbered 9, after V lost 3 bases and J lost 4 bases. CDR3 nucleotide sequence: TGTGCCAGTAGTATGGGGGCCGGGACAGCTAAAAACATTCAGTACTTC. Protein: CASSMGAGTAKNIQYF.

The chain recombines TRBV5-6 with TRBJ2-3, with TRBD2 as a possible D gene (5 bases). Germline CDR1 reads SGHDT; CDR2 reads YYEEEE. V lost 3 bases and J lost 6, with 11 bases in between. The length of the CDR3 is 13 residues. The CDR3 region has the DNA TGTGCCAGCAGCTGGGAGAGAGGGGATACGCAGTATTTT. It codes for CASSWERGDTQYF.

The chain joins TRBV20-1 to TRBJ2-5; D is undetermined. Trimming removed 0 bases at V and 3 bases at J, with 2 bases between. This CDR3 is 11 amino acids long. Germline V gives CDR1 DFQATT, CDR2 SNEGSKA (reference sequence). Here the CDR3 DNA reads TGCAGTGCTAGAGATAAAGAGACCCAGTACTTC. Its protein product is CSARDKETQYF.